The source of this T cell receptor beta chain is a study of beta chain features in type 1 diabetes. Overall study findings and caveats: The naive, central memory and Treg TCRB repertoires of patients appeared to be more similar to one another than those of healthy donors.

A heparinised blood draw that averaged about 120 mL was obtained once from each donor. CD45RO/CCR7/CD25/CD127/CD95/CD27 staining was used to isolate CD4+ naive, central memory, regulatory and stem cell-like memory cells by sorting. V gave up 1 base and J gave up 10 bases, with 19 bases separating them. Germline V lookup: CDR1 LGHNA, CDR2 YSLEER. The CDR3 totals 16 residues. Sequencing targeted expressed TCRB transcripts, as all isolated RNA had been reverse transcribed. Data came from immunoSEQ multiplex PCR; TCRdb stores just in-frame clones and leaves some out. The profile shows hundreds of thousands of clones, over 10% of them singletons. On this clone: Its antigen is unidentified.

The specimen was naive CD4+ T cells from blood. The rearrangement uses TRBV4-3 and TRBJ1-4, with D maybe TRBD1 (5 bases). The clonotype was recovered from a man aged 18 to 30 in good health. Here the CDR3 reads CASSQARAQAFGKLFF. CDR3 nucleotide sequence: TGCGCCAGCAGCCAAGCCAGGGCCCAGGCGTTCGGAAAACTGTTTTTT.